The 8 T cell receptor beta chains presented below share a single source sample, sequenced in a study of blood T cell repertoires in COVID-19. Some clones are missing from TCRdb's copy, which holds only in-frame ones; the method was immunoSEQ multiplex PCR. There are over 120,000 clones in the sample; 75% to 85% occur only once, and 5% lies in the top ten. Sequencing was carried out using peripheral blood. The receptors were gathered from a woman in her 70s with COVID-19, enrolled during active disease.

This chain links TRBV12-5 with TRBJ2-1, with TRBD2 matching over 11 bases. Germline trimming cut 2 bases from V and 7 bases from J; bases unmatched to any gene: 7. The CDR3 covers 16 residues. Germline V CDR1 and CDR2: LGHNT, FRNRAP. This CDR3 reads CASGLPTSGGVNEQFF. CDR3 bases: TGTGCTAGTGGTTTGCCCACTAGCGGGGGAGTTAATGAGCAGTTCTTC. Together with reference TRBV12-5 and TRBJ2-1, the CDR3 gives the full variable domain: DARVTQTPRHKVTEMGQEVTMRCQPILGHNTVFWYRQTMMQGLELLAYFRNRAPLDDSGMPKDRFSAEMPDATLATLKIQPSEPRDSAVYFCASGLPTSGGVNEQFFGPGTRLTVL.

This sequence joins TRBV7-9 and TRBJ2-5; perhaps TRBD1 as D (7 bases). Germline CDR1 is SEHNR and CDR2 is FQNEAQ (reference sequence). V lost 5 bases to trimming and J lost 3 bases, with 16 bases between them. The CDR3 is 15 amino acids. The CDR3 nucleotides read TGTGCCAGCAGCCCGCGGGACAGAGTTGAAGAGACCCAGTACTTC. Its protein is CASSPRDRVEETQYF.

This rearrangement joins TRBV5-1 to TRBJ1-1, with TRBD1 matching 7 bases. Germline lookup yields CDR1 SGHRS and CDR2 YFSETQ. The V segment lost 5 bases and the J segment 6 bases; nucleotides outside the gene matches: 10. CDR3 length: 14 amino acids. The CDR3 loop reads CASRPGTAFSEAFF. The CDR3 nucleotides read TGCGCCAGCAGACCCGGGACAGCTTTTTCTGAAGCTTTCTTT.

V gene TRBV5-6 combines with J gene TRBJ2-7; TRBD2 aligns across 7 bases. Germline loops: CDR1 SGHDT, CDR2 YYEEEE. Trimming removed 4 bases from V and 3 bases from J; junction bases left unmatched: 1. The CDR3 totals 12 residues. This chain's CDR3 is CASSREGYEQYF. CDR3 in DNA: TGTGCCAGCAGCAGGGAGGGCTACGAGCAGTACTTC.

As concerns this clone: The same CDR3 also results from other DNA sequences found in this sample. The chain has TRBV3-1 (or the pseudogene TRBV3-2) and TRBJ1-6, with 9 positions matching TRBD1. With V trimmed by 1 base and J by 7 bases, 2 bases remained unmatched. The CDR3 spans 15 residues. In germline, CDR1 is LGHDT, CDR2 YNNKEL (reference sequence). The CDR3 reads CASSQGTGVNSPLHF. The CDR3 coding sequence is TGTGCCAGCAGCCAAGGGACAGGGGTAAATTCACCCCTCCACTTT.

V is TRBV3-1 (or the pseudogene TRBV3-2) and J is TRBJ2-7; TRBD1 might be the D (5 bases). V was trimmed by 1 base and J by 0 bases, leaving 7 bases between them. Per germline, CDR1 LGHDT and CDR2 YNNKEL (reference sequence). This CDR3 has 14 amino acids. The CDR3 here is CASSQGTGSYEQYF. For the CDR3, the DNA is TGTGCCAGCAGCCAAGGTACAGGCTCCTACGAGCAGTACTTC.

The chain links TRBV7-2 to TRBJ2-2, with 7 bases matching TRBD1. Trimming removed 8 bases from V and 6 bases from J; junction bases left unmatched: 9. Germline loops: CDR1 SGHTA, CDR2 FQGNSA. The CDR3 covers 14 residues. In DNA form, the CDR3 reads TGTGCCAGCCGGTTACAGGGGTTTGCCGGGGAGCTGTTTTTT. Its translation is CASRLQGFAGELFF.

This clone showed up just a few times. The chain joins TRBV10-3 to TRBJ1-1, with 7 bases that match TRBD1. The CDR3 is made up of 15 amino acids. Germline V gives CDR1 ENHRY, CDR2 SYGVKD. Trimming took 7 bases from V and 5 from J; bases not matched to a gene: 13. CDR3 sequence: CAITVDRAGPTEAFF. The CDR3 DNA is TGTGCCATCACCGTAGACAGGGCCGGACCTACTGAAGCTTTCTTT.